The T cell receptor (beta chain) described here comes from a study of long-term antiretroviral therapy in people with HIV. Study-wide background: Specimens dating back about a decade before the 2015 immediate-ART recommendation are the oldest included.

This was the immunoSEQ v3.0 assay at survey level. TCRdb keeps only in-frame clones here, not all; method: immunoSEQ multiplex PCR. The sample consists of fewer than 40,000 clones, 70% to 80% of them appearing once. Comment on this clone: No antigen is known for it.

Study-wide findings and caveats: Information pertaining to ART adherence, viral resistance or therapeutic modifications was not obtained. Clonal expansions arising prior to ART prevailed in the repertoire at every time point. Transplant-donor-level diversity was not reached after ART, though diversity increased.

V trimming: 4 bases; J trimming: 3 bases; junction bases outside the gene matches: 9. Germline V gives CDR1 SGHRS, CDR2 YFSETQ. The CDR3 runs to 17 residues. This receptor was obtained from a man between 18 and 29 years old with HIV. The chain employs TRBV5-1 and TRBJ2-3, with TRBD2 matching 12 bases. The material sequenced was unsorted PBMCs, taken 1.9 years after starting antiretroviral therapy. The CDR3 spells CASSAVKLAGGTDTQYF. The CDR3 nucleotides read TGCGCCAGCAGCGCCGTAAAACTAGCGGGGGGTACAGATACGCAGTATTTT.